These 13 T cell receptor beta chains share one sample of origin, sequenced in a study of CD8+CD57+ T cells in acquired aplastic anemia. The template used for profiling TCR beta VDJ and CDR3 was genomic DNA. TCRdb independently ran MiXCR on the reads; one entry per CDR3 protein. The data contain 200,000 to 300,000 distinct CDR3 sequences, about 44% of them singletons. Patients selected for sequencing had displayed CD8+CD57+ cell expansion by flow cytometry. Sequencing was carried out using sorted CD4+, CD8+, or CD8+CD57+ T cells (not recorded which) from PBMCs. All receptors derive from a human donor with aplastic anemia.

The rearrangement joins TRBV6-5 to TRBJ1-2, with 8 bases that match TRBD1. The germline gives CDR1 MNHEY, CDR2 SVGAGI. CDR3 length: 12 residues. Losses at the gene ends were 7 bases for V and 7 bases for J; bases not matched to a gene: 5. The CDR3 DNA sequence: TGTGCCAGCACCAGGACAGGGTCTGGCTACACCTTC. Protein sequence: CASTRTGSGYTF.

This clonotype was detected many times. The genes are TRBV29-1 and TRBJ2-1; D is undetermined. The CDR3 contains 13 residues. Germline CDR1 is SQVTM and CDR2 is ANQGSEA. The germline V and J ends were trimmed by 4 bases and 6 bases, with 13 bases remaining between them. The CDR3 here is CSVVWRYLNEQFF. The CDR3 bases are TGCAGCGTTGTGTGGCGGTACCTCAATGAGCAGTTCTTC.

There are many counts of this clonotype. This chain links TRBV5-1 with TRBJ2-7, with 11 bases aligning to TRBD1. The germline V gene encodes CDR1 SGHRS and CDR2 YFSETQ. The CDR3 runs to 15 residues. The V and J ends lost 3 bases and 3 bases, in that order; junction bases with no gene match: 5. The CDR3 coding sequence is TGCGCCAGCAGCTCGGGACAGGGGGATGGCTACGAGCAGTACTTC. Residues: CASSSGQGDGYEQYF.

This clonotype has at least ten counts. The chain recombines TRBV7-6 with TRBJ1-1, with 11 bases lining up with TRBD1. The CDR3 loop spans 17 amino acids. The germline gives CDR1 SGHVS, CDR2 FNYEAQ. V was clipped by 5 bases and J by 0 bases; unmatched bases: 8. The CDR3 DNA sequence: TGTGCCAGCAGCATTGGACAGGGGGCTAATGTGAACACTGAAGCTTTCTTT. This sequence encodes CASSIGQGANVNTEAFF. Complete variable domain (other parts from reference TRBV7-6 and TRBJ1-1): GAGVSQSPRYKVTKRGQDVALRCDPISGHVSLYWYRQALGQGPEFLTYFNYEAQQDKSGLPNDRFSAERPEGSISTLTIQRTEQRDSAMYRCASSIGQGANVNTEAFFGQGTRLTVV.

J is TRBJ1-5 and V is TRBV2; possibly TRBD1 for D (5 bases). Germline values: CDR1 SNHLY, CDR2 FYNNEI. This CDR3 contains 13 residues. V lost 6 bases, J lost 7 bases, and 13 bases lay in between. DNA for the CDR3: TGTGCCAGCAGGGTGGGGGGGAACCAGCCCCAGCATTTT. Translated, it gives CASRVGGNQPQHF.

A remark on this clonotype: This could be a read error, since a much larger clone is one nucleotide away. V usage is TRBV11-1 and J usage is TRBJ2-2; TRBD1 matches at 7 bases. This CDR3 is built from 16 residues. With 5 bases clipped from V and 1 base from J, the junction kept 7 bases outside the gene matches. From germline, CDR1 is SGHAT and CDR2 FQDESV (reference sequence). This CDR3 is CASSPHRTGNTGELFF. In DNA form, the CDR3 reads TGTGCCAGCAGCCCCCATCGGACAGGGAACACCGGGGAGCTGTTTTTT.

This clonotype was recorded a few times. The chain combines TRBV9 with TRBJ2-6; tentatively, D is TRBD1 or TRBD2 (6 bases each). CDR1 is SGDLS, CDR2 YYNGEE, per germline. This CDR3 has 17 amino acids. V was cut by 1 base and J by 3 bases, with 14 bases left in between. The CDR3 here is CASSVPGDGSGANVLTF. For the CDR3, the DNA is TGTGCCAGCAGCGTACCAGGGGACGGGAGTGGGGCCAACGTCCTGACTTTC.

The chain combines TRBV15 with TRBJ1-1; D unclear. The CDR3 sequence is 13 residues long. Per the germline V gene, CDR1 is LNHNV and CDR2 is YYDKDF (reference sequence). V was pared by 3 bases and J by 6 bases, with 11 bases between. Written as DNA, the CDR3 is TGTGCCACCAGCAGCTTGGTTGTTTCTGAAGCTTTCTTT. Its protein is CATSSLVVSEAFF.

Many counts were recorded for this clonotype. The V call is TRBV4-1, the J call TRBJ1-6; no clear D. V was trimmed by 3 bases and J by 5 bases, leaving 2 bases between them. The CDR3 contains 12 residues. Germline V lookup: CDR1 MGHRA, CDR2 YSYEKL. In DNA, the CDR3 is TGCGCCAGCAGCCACAATAATTCACCCCTCCACTTT. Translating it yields CASSHNNSPLHF.

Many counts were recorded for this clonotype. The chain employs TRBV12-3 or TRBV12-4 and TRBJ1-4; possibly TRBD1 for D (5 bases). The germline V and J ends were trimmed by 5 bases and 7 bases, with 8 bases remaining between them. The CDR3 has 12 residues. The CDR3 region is CASSTRVEKLFF. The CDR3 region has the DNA TGTGCCAGCAGTACCAGGGTTGAAAAACTGTTTTTT.

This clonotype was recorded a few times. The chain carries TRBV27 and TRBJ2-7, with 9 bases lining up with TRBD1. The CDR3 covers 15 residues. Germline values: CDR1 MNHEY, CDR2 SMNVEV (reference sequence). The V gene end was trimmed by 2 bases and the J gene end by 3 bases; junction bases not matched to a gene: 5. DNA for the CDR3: TGTGCCAGCAGTTTAGGGACAGGGTTTCTCTACGAGCAGTACTTC. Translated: CASSLGTGFLYEQYF.

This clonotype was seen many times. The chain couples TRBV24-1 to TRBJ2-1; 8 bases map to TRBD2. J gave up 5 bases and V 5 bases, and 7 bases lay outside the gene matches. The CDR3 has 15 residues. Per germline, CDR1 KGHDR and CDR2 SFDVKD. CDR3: CATSAGTSSDNEQFF. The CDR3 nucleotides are TGTGCCACCAGTGCTGGGACTAGTAGTGACAATGAGCAGTTCTTC.

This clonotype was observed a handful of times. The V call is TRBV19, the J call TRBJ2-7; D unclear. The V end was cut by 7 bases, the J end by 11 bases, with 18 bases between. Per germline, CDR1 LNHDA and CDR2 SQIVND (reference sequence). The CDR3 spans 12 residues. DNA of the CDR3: TGTGCCAGTAATACACCGACGCCGCCGGAGTACTTC. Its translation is CASNTPTPPEYF. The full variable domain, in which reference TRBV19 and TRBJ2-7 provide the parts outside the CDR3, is DGGITQSPKYLFRKEGQNVTLSCEQNLNHDAMYWYRQDPGQGLRLIYYSQIVNDFQKGDIAEGYSVSREKKESFPLTVTSAQKNPTAFYLCASNTPTPPEYFGPGTRLTVT.